One sample yielded the 29 T cell receptor beta chains listed below, sequenced in a study of identical twins. From the 5' RACE reads, TCRdb called clonotypes with MiXCR, one entry per CDR3 protein. The repertoire has about 530,000 distinct CDR3 sequences, approximately 20% of them found once; the top ten carry approximately 0.5%. These data also featured in a second study, about yellow fever vaccine responses in identical twins.

The sequenced sample consisted of CD4+ T cells sorted from blood. The receptors were gathered from a woman under 30 in good health.

The CDR3 region is CASSLSGAGGLYNEQFF. As DNA, the CDR3 is TGTGCCAGCAGTTTATCCGGTGCGGGGGGCCTCTACAATGAGCAGTTCTTC. This rearrangement joins TRBV28 to TRBJ2-1; 8 bases map to TRBD2. The CDR3 covers 17 residues. J gave up 3 bases and V 1 base, and 8 bases lay outside the gene matches. Germline CDR1 reads MDHEN; CDR2 reads SYDVKM.

The table lists this clonotype with a count of one. This chain uses TRBV7-6 with TRBJ2-7, with TRBD2 matching over 13 bases. CDR1 is SGHVS, CDR2 FNYEAQ, per germline. With V trimmed by 5 bases and J by 7 bases, 14 bases remained unmatched. This CDR3 contains 17 residues. The CDR3 DNA is TGTGCCAGCAGCCCCTTATATGCCGGGACTAGCGGGACTGAGCAGTACTTC. Its translation is CASSPLYAGTSGTEQYF.

The gene calls are TRBV7-9 and TRBJ2-5; TRBD1 agrees at 7 bases. CDR3 length: 14 amino acids. The V and J ends lost 1 base and 5 bases, in that order; junction bases with no gene match: 4. The germline V gene has CDR1 SEHNR and CDR2 FQNEAQ (reference sequence). This CDR3 reads CASSLEGGRETQYF. The CDR3 DNA reads TGTGCCAGCAGCTTAGAAGGGGGCAGGGAGACCCAGTACTTC.

This clonotype has only a few counts. This chain connects TRBV6-5 to TRBJ2-6; D gene unclear. Trimming cost V 4 bases and J 2 bases, with 6 bases left between them. The CDR3 totals 14 residues. Looked up from germline, CDR1 is MNHEY and CDR2 is SVGAGI. The CDR3: CASSWAPGANVLTF. In DNA form, the CDR3 reads TGTGCCAGCAGTTGGGCCCCTGGGGCCAACGTCCTGACTTTC.

The J gene is TRBJ2-1, the V gene TRBV5-1; 7 positions match TRBD1. Per the germline V gene, CDR1 is SGHRS and CDR2 is YFSETQ. The CDR3 totals 14 residues. Trimming took 4 bases from V and 7 from J; bases not matched to a gene: 8. The CDR3 spells CASSPDRPGNEQFF. CDR3 in DNA: TGCGCCAGCAGCCCGGACAGGCCCGGGAATGAGCAGTTCTTC. Using reference TRBV5-1 and TRBJ2-1 for the parts outside the CDR3, the full variable domain is KAGVTQTPRYLIKTRGQQVTLSCSPISGHRSVSWYQQTPGQGLQFLFEYFSETQRNKGNFPGRFSGRQFSNSRSEMNVSTLELGDSALYLCASSPDRPGNEQFFGPGTRLTVL.

The gene calls are TRBV7-2 and TRBJ2-5; tentative D call: TRBD1 (5 bases). This CDR3 is 16 amino acids long. In germline, CDR1 is SGHTA, CDR2 FQGNSA. V shed 2 bases and J shed 1 base, with 14 bases lying between them. The CDR3 nucleotides are TGTGCCAGCAGCTTATGGTCAGGGTCTGTCCAAGAGACCCAGTACTTC. This codes for CASSLWSGSVQETQYF.

This clonotype was observed a handful of times. The chain employs TRBV28 and TRBJ1-2, with D possibly matching TRBD1 (6 bases). CDR3 length equals 11 residues. Trimming pared 10 bases from V and 7 bases from J, leaving 13 bases between. In germline, CDR1 is MDHEN, CDR2 SYDVKM. CDR3 nucleotides: TGTGCCACCTCCGGGGGCGGTGGCTACACCTTC. It codes for CATSGGGGYTF.

The chain combines TRBV6-1 with TRBJ2-1; D not resolved. V lost 5 bases and J 10 bases, leaving 27 bases between the germline ends. Looked up from germline, CDR1 is MNHNS and CDR2 is SASEGT. The CDR3 consists of 17 residues. CDR3 coding DNA: TGTGCCAGCAGTCAGGAGACCCTCACTTTCCTTGGTGGAGAGCAGTTCTTC. It specifies CASSQETLTFLGGEQFF.

V usage is TRBV6-5 and J usage is TRBJ2-7; D could derive from TRBD1 or TRBD2 (7 bases each). Trimming pared 8 bases from V and 5 bases from J, leaving 13 bases between. The CDR3 spans 12 residues. CDR1 is MNHEY and CDR2 is SVGAGI in the germline V gene. DNA for the CDR3: TGTGCCAGCGGGGCAGGGGGGGACGAGCAGTACTTC. Its protein product is CASGAGGDEQYF.

This clonotype came up a few times. This chain links TRBV10-1 with TRBJ2-7; D unresolved. This CDR3 is built from 13 residues. Germline CDR1 WNHNN, CDR2 SYGVQD (reference sequence). V dropped 4 bases and J dropped 4 bases, with 11 bases sitting between them. In nucleotides, the CDR3 is TGCGCCAGCAGTGCGCAAGTTGGGTACGAGCAGTACTTC. Protein sequence: CASSAQVGYEQYF.

This clonotype occurred a few times. The chain has TRBV15 and TRBJ2-7, with 13 bases aligning to TRBD2. V trimming: 3 bases; J trimming: 4 bases; junction bases outside the gene matches: 3. This CDR3 is built from 15 residues. Germline V lookup: CDR1 LNHNV, CDR2 YYDKDF (reference sequence). The CDR3 region is CATSSGLAGVYEQYF. DNA for the CDR3: TGTGCCACCAGCAGCGGACTAGCGGGAGTGTACGAGCAGTACTTC.

The chain's CDR3 is CASSESRQRYTF. CDR3 nucleotides: TGTGCCAGCAGTGAGTCCAGGCAGCGCTACACCTTC. This sequence joins TRBV2 and TRBJ1-2; D is ambiguous. Per the germline V gene, CDR1 is SNHLY and CDR2 is FYNNEI. Trimming cost V 3 bases and J 9 bases, with 11 bases left between them. CDR3 size: 12 residues.

V usage is TRBV20-1 and J usage is TRBJ2-7; TRBD2 matches 13 bases. The CDR3 covers 16 residues. Trimming removed 6 bases from V and 0 bases from J; junction bases left unmatched: 8. Per germline, CDR1 DFQATT and CDR2 SNEGSKA (reference sequence). DNA of the CDR3: TGCAGTGCGTCGGGACTAGCGGGATTTTCCTCCTACGAGCAGTACTTC. Translated, it gives CSASGLAGFSSYEQYF.

The V call is TRBV3-1, the J call TRBJ1-1; 9 bases are shared with TRBD1. V was pared by 4 bases and J by 2 bases, with 5 bases of the junction left unmatched. The CDR3 consists of 15 residues. Germline V lookup: CDR1 LGHDT, CDR2 YNNKEL (reference sequence). CDR3: CASSLQGAFNTEAFF. In nucleotides, the CDR3 is TGTGCCAGCAGCCTACAGGGGGCTTTCAACACTGAAGCTTTCTTT.

In its sample, this clonotype was seen many times. This chain links TRBV20-1 with TRBJ1-6; D is undetermined. This CDR3 contains 14 residues. V was pared by 0 bases and J by 11 bases, with 14 bases between. Germline loops: CDR1 DFQATT, CDR2 SNEGSKA (reference sequence). The CDR3 is CSARDLGSQPPLHF. DNA of the CDR3: TGCAGTGCTAGAGATCTGGGTTCGCAGCCACCCCTCCACTTT.

This clonotype turned up a few times. This chain links TRBV10-3 with TRBJ1-1; D is undetermined. CDR1 is ENHRY, CDR2 SYGVKD, per germline. This CDR3 region has 13 residues. The V end was cut by 4 bases, the J end by 0 bases, with 6 bases between. The CDR3 protein is CAISGALNTEAFF. The CDR3 bases are TGTGCCATCAGTGGGGCACTGAACACTGAAGCTTTCTTT.

This clonotype was counted between two and nine times. V gene TRBV20-1 combines with J gene TRBJ2-5, with TRBD2 matching over 15 bases. Trimming cost V 5 bases and J 5 bases; bases outside gene matches: 3. The germline gives CDR1 DFQATT, CDR2 SNEGSKA (reference sequence). The CDR3 sequence is 14 residues long. Written as DNA, the CDR3 is TGCAGTGCTCCAGGACTAGCGGGGGGGGAGACCCAGTACTTC. This sequence encodes CSAPGLAGGETQYF.

This clonotype was recorded a few times. The chain uses TRBV10-3 and TRBJ2-3, with no clear D. This CDR3 spans 13 amino acids. Germline values: CDR1 ENHRY, CDR2 SYGVKD. V dropped 0 bases and J dropped 6 bases, with 7 bases sitting between them. The CDR3 DNA sequence: TGTGCCATCAGTGAGTCTGTTGTGGATACGCAGTATTTT. Translated: CAISESVVDTQYF.

The V gene is TRBV20-1, the J gene TRBJ2-7; 7 nucleotides match TRBD2. The CDR3 consists of 16 residues. Germline V gene data show CDR1 as DFQATT and CDR2 as SNEGSKA (reference sequence). V lost 2 bases and J lost 2; bases outside the gene matches: 12. The CDR3 here is CSARPQGGSVPYEQYF. The DNA for the CDR3 is TGCAGTGCTAGACCCCAGGGCGGGAGTGTCCCCTACGAGCAGTACTTC.

The chain has TRBV27 and TRBJ2-1; 9 nucleotides line up with TRBD2. The V gene's germline CDR1 is MNHEY and CDR2 SMNVEV (reference sequence). The CDR3 contains 14 residues. Trimming at V came to 3 bases and at J to 10 bases, leaving 7 bases not matched to a gene. The CDR3: CASSFVGLAGEQFF. Here the CDR3 DNA reads TGTGCCAGCAGTTTTGTTGGGCTAGCGGGGGAGCAGTTCTTC.

This clonotype was seen many times. The chain has TRBV29-1 and TRBJ2-2, with a tentative D call TRBD2 (5 bases). Trimming left V 5 bases short and J 0 bases short, with 10 bases between. The CDR3 length is 14 residues. Germline V lookup: CDR1 SQVTM, CDR2 ANQGSEA. This CDR3 reads CSVSDFANTGELFF. The CDR3 DNA is TGCAGCGTTTCGGACTTCGCGAACACCGGGGAGCTGTTTTTT.

A few counts support this clonotype. The chain joins TRBV6-5 to TRBJ2-7; D may match TRBD1 or TRBD2 (5 bases each). CDR1 and CDR2 (germline): MNHEY, SVGAGI. This CDR3 contains 15 residues. V lost 6 bases and J 2 bases, leaving 17 bases between the germline ends. The CDR3 region has the DNA TGTGCCAGCAGGGACTCCGGGACCCACACCTACGAGCAGTACTTC. Its protein is CASRDSGTHTYEQYF.

In this sample, this clonotype turned up a few times. The chain has TRBV10-2 and TRBJ1-1, with 10 bases identical to TRBD1. The CDR3 runs to 18 residues. Trimming took 8 bases from V and 2 from J; bases not matched to a gene: 17. The germline CDR1 and CDR2 sequences are WSHSY and SAAADI. The CDR3 bases are TGCGCCAGCGTACAGACCGGGACAGGGGCCGGGCCAAACACTGAAGCTTTCTTT. Translated, it gives CASVQTGTGAGPNTEAFF.

This chain connects TRBV5-1 to TRBJ2-7; 11 bases align to TRBD2. This CDR3 is 16 amino acids long. CDR1 and CDR2 (germline): SGHRS, YFSETQ. V gave up 2 bases and J gave up 3 bases; unmatched junction bases: 7. CDR3 in amino acids: CASSFSGTSGIYEQYF. CDR3 nucleotide sequence: TGCGCCAGCAGCTTCTCCGGGACTAGCGGAATCTACGAGCAGTACTTC.

The sample holds a few counts of this clonotype. The chain links TRBV12-3 or TRBV12-4 to TRBJ2-7; TRBD2 agrees at 8 bases. This CDR3 contains 15 residues. J gave up 2 bases and V 4 bases, and 7 bases lay outside the gene matches. The CDR3 here is CASSSGLAATYEQYV. The CDR3 coding sequence is TGTGCCAGCAGTTCCGGACTAGCAGCAACCTACGAGCAGTACGTC.

This clonotype came up a few times. The chain employs TRBV10-3 and TRBJ2-6, with TRBD2 matching over 7 bases. Germline V gene data show CDR1 as ENHRY and CDR2 as SYGVKD. The CDR3 spans 20 residues. With 3 bases clipped from V and 4 bases from J, the junction kept 18 bases outside the gene matches. CDR3 DNA: TGTGCCATCAGTGACCCAGCGGGGTCCAGGGAATCCGCCGGGGCCAACGTCCTGACTTTC. This gives the protein CAISDPAGSRESAGANVLTF.

The CDR3 region is CASSKTGANQPQHF. The CDR3 DNA is TGTGCCAGCAGCAAAACAGGGGCCAATCAGCCCCAGCATTTT. This chain links TRBV7-9 with TRBJ1-5; 7 positions match TRBD1. V shed 5 bases, J shed 3 bases, and the junction held 4 bases outside the gene matches. Germline CDR1 is SEHNR and CDR2 is FQNEAQ (reference sequence). The CDR3 is made up of 14 amino acids.

The chain joins TRBV27 to TRBJ1-1, with 11 bases identical to TRBD1. Germline trimming cut 2 bases from V and 4 bases from J; bases unmatched to any gene: 3. The CDR3 has 15 residues. Germline V gene data show CDR1 as MNHEY and CDR2 as SMNVEV (reference sequence). In DNA form, the CDR3 reads TGTGCCAGCAGTTTACTCGGGACAGGGGGCACTGAAGCTTTCTTT. Its translation: CASSLLGTGGTEAFF.

This clonotype was seen only a few times. The V call is TRBV29-1, the J call TRBJ1-1, with D possibly TRBD1 on 6 matching bases. This CDR3 contains 13 residues. Germline CDR1 and CDR2: SQVTM and ANQGSEA. Trimming left V 4 bases short and J 1 base short, with 10 bases between. The CDR3 protein is CSVAGTQNTEAFF. CDR3 nucleotide sequence: TGCAGCGTTGCCGGGACACAGAACACTGAAGCTTTCTTT.